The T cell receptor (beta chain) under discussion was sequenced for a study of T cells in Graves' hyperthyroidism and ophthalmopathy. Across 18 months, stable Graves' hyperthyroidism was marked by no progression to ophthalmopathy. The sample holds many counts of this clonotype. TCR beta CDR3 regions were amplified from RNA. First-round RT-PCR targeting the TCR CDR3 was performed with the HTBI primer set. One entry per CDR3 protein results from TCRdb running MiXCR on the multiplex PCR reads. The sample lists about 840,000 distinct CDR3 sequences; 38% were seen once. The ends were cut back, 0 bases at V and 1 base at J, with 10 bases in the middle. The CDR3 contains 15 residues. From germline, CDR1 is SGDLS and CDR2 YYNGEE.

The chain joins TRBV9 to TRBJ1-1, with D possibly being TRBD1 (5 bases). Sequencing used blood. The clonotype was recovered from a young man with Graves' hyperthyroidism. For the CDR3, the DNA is TGTGCCAGCAGCGTAGACGGCAGGGAGAACACTGAAGCTTTCTTT. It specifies CASSVDGRENTEAFF.